One sample yielded the 25 T cell receptor beta chains listed below, sequenced in a study of T cells after yellow fever vaccination. One entry per CDR3 protein results from TCRdb running MiXCR on the 5' RACE reads. The top ten hold approximately 19% of the sample, which has 250,000 to 400,000 distinct CDR3 sequences, 3.5% to 4.5% seen once. This material consisted of PBMCs, taken 15 days after the yellow fever booster vaccination. The receptor set was obtained from a man aged 18 to 29 who received the YFV17D yellow fever vaccine.

Many counts were recorded for this clonotype. This chain uses TRBV11-2 with TRBJ1-1; perhaps TRBD1 as D (6 bases). CDR3 size: 16 residues. V lost 5 bases to trimming and J lost 4 bases, with 20 bases between them. Germline V gives CDR1 SGHAT, CDR2 FQNNGV. CDR3 residues: CASSLHGGRDVTEAFF. The CDR3 DNA reads as TGTGCCAGCAGCCTCCATGGGGGGCGAGATGTCACTGAAGCTTTCTTT.

This clonotype came up many times. In DNA, the CDR3 is TGCGCCAGCAGCTTGGGGCAGGAGTTCTATGGCTACACCTTC. This translates into CASSLGQEFYGYTF. This rearrangement joins TRBV5-1 to TRBJ1-2; the D is unclear. Trimming removed 0 bases at V and 4 bases at J, with 10 bases between. CDR1 SGHRS and CDR2 YFSETQ come from the germline V gene. This CDR3 is built from 14 residues.

There are a few counts of this clonotype. This rearrangement joins TRBV7-2 to TRBJ2-7; 15 bases fit TRBD2. V trimming: 5 bases; J trimming: 7 bases; junction bases outside the gene matches: 9. This CDR3 comprises 16 residues. Germline values: CDR1 SGHTA, CDR2 FQGNSA. The CDR3 loop is CASSARGLAGGIEQYF. The CDR3 DNA reads as TGTGCCAGCAGCGCTAGGGGACTAGCGGGGGGTATTGAGCAGTACTTC.

Ten or more counts support this clonotype. The J gene is TRBJ2-2, the V gene TRBV9; D is undetermined. The CDR3 runs to 12 residues. Looked up from germline, CDR1 is SGDLS and CDR2 is YYNGEE. V was clipped by 6 bases and J by 1 base, with 4 bases between them. CDR3 nucleotide sequence: TGTGCCAGCACCAGGAACACCGGGGAGCTGTTTTTT. Its translation is CASTRNTGELFF.

The chain employs TRBV18 and TRBJ1-4; 10 nucleotides align to TRBD1. Germline CDR1 KGHSH, CDR2 LQKENI. J lost 6 bases, V lost 6 bases, and 4 bases had no gene match. The CDR3 spans 14 residues. CDR3: CASSAGQGHEKLFF. Written as DNA, the CDR3 is TGTGCCAGCTCGGCGGGACAGGGGCATGAAAAACTGTTTTTT. The whole variable domain, remainder taken from reference TRBV18 and TRBJ1-4, is NAGVMQNPRHLVRRRGQEARLRCSPMKGHSHVYWYRQLPEEGLKFMVYLQKENIIDESGMPKERFSAEFPKEGPSILRIQQVVRGDSAAYFCASSAGQGHEKLFFGSGTQLSVL.

Ten or more counts support this clonotype. The rearrangement links TRBV4-2 to TRBJ2-6, with unresolved D. From germline, CDR1 is LGHNA and CDR2 YNFKEQ. The CDR3 sequence is 16 residues long. The ends were cut back, 0 bases at V and 0 bases at J, with 6 bases in the middle. The DNA for the CDR3 is TGTGCCAGCAGCCAAGACACCTTCTCTGGGGCCAACGTCCTGACTTTC. Amino acid sequence: CASSQDTFSGANVLTF.

The table lists this clonotype with many counts. The chain employs TRBV4-1 and TRBJ2-5; TRBD1 might be the D (6 bases). Trimming left V 3 bases short and J 4 bases short, with 18 bases between. Germline CDR1 is MGHRA and CDR2 is YSYEKL. The CDR3 totals 16 residues. CDR3 bases: TGCGCCAGCAGCCAGGGGGCTACCGATTATGGAGAGACCCAGTACTTC. It is translated as CASSQGATDYGETQYF.

This clonotype was seen more than once but under ten times. The rearrangement links TRBV25-1 to TRBJ1-5, with D hard to call. CDR1 MGHDK and CDR2 SYGVNS come from the germline V gene. Trimming cost V 3 bases and J 3 bases, with 15 bases left between them. This CDR3 contains 16 residues. CDR3 sequence: CASSDTDQASNQPQHF. The CDR3 DNA sequence: TGTGCCAGCAGTGATACCGATCAGGCCTCCAATCAGCCCCAGCATTTT.

The rearrangement links TRBV14 to TRBJ2-7, with 7 bases that match TRBD1. The junction had 4 bases not matched to a gene; V was cut back by 4 bases and J by 4 bases. Germline CDR1 and CDR2: SGHDN and FVKESK. The CDR3 length is 13 residues. CDR3 region: CASSPQGFYEQYV. CDR3 sequence (DNA): TGTGCCAGCAGCCCACAGGGGTTTTACGAGCAGTACGTC.

Here the CDR3 reads CASSPRSSTGAKNIQYF. CDR3 DNA: TGTGCCAGCTCACCACGGAGCTCGACAGGTGCCAAAAACATTCAGTACTTC. This rearrangement joins TRBV18 to TRBJ2-4; tentatively, D is TRBD1 (6 bases). The CDR3 consists of 17 residues. V dropped 1 base and J dropped 1 base, with 14 bases sitting between them. Germline V gene lookup returns CDR1 KGHSH and CDR2 LQKENI. The whole variable domain, filled in from reference TRBV18 and TRBJ2-4, reads NAGVMQNPRHLVRRRGQEARLRCSPMKGHSHVYWYRQLPEEGLKFMVYLQKENIIDESGMPKERFSAEFPKEGPSILRIQQVVRGDSAAYFCASSPRSSTGAKNIQYFGAGTRLSVL.

DNA for the CDR3: TGTGCCAGCAGCAGGGCAGACTCTGGGGCCAACGTCCTGACTTTC. This translates into CASSRADSGANVLTF. This chain uses TRBV5-6 with TRBJ2-6; D uncertain. CDR3 size: 15 residues. V was clipped by 4 bases and J by 0 bases, with 8 bases between them. Germline V gene sequence: CDR1 SGHDT, CDR2 YYEEEE. Full variable domain (remainder filled in from reference TRBV5-6 and TRBJ2-6): DAGVTQSPTHLIKTRGQQVTLRCSPKSGHDTVSWYQQALGQGPQFIFQYYEEEERQRGNFPDRFSGHQFPNYSSELNVNALLLGDSALYLCASSRADSGANVLTFGAGSRLTVL.

This clonotype came up a few times. The CDR3 loop is CASSLSYSGTVSYEQYF. The CDR3 DNA is TGTGCCAGCAGCTTAAGTTACTCCGGGACAGTATCCTACGAGCAGTACTTC. The rearrangement joins TRBV7-2 to TRBJ2-7; 7 bases are shared with TRBD1. Germline V gene data show CDR1 as SGHTA and CDR2 as FQGNSA. V was pared by 2 bases and J by 1 base, with 11 bases of the junction left unmatched. The CDR3 sequence is 17 residues long.

The chain recombines TRBV13 with TRBJ1-2, with D possibly TRBD1 on 5 matching bases. This CDR3 spans 15 amino acids. Germline V CDR1 and CDR2: PRHDT, FYEKMQ (reference sequence). V dropped 0 bases and J dropped 2 bases, with 10 bases sitting between them. Here the CDR3 reads CASSLGPGGNYGYTF. CDR3 bases: TGTGCCAGCAGCTTAGGCCCGGGGGGAAACTATGGCTACACCTTC.

This clonotype showed up just a few times. The rearrangement joins TRBV29-1 to TRBJ1-5; D possibly corresponds to TRBD1 (6 bases). CDR1 is SQVTM, CDR2 ANQGSEA, per germline. The CDR3 runs to 13 residues. V lost 4 bases, J lost 7 bases, and 14 bases lay in between. CDR3 nucleotides: TGCAGCGTTGGACAGGTGTCTAGGCAGCCCCAGCATTTT. Protein sequence: CSVGQVSRQPQHF.

This chain connects TRBV5-1 to TRBJ2-5; 9 nucleotides match TRBD2. There are 16 residues in the CDR3. V lost 4 bases and J lost 2; bases outside the gene matches: 9. Germline V gene lookup returns CDR1 SGHRS and CDR2 YFSETQ. CDR3 sequence: CASSGTGGGVQETQYF. CDR3 coding DNA: TGCGCCAGCAGCGGGACTGGCGGGGGGGTTCAAGAGACCCAGTACTTC.

This chain joins TRBV5-1 and TRBJ2-5, with 8 bases fitting TRBD2. V dropped 5 bases and J dropped 5; count of bases not matched to a gene: 8. In germline, CDR1 is SGHRS, CDR2 YFSETQ. The CDR3 has 14 residues. Here the CDR3 DNA reads TGCGCCAGCAGGGAAGGTAGCGGGGATGAGACCCAGTACTTC. Translation gives CASREGSGDETQYF.

The sample holds a few counts of this clonotype. This CDR3 reads CASSLRPGNTGELFF. Written as DNA, the CDR3 is TGCGCCAGCAGCTTGCGTCCGGGGAACACCGGGGAGCTGTTTTTT. This chain uses TRBV5-1 with TRBJ2-2, with D uncertain. The CDR3 totals 15 residues. V was clipped by 1 base and J by 1 base, with 8 bases between them. CDR1 and CDR2 (germline): SGHRS, YFSETQ.

This clonotype was observed many times. The rearrangement uses TRBV7-2 and TRBJ2-2; D not certain. V was trimmed by 5 bases and J by 5 bases, leaving 9 bases between them. Per the germline V gene, CDR1 is SGHTA and CDR2 is FQGNSA. The CDR3 runs 13 residues. CDR3 residues: CASSPRPTGELFF. For the CDR3, the DNA is TGTGCCAGCAGCCCCCGACCGACCGGGGAGCTGTTTTTT.

This clonotype showed up many times. The chain carries TRBV27 and TRBJ1-4; D is unresolved. The germline gives CDR1 MNHEY, CDR2 SMNVEV (reference sequence). The CDR3 contains 15 residues. Trimming stripped 8 bases from V and 8 bases from J, with 21 bases between. CDR3 sequence reads: CASPAPQSHKEKLFF. The CDR3 nucleotides read TGTGCCAGCCCCGCTCCCCAGTCACATAAGGAAAAACTGTTTTTT.

This clonotype was seen repeatedly, ten times or more. V and J are TRBV7-2 and TRBJ2-2; 8 positions match TRBD2. CDR1 and CDR2 from the germline V gene are SGHTA and FQGNSA. This CDR3 comprises 16 residues. The J segment lost 2 bases and the V segment lost 6 bases, leaving 8 bases of the junction unmatched. The CDR3 sequence is CASRPTSGLNTGELFF. The CDR3 nucleotides read TGTGCCAGCAGACCTACTAGCGGCCTAAACACCGGGGAGCTGTTTTTT.

This chain links TRBV12-3 or TRBV12-4 with TRBJ2-7; a possible D gene is TRBD2 (6 bases). The CDR3 length is 14 residues. Trimming took 7 bases from V and 4 from J, leaving 17 bases between them. The CDR3 sequence: CASKSGRDSYEQYF. DNA for the CDR3: TGTGCCAGCAAGTCTGGTAGGGACTCGTACGAGCAGTACTTC.

The chain joins TRBV14 to TRBJ2-5; TRBD1 matches at 9 bases. The germline V gene encodes CDR1 SGHDN and CDR2 FVKESK. The CDR3 is 17 residues long. Trimming at V came to 0 bases and at J to 6 bases, leaving 11 bases not matched to a gene. The CDR3 bases are TGTGCCAGCAGCCAAGATTACGGGACAGGGAGGTCCCAGACCCAGTACTTC. Protein product: CASSQDYGTGRSQTQYF.

The J gene is TRBJ1-5, the V gene TRBV3-1; D is undetermined. Trimming took 0 bases from V and 0 from J, leaving 18 bases between them. CDR3 length: 19 amino acids. The germline V gene encodes CDR1 LGHDT and CDR2 YNNKEL (reference sequence). The chain's CDR3 is CASSQDVVFGEGSNQPQHF. For the CDR3, the DNA is TGTGCCAGCAGCCAAGATGTCGTGTTCGGGGAGGGTAGCAATCAGCCCCAGCATTTT.

This clonotype was counted ten times or more. The chain joins TRBV4-3 to TRBJ2-3; D is unresolved. Germline V lookup: CDR1 LGHNA, CDR2 YSLEER. This CDR3 has 14 amino acids. Trimming shortened V by 0 bases and J by 5 bases, and 9 bases separated the two germline ends. CDR3 in amino acids: CASSQEALVDTQYF. The CDR3, as DNA: TGCGCCAGCAGCCAAGAGGCCTTGGTAGATACGCAGTATTTT.

This clonotype has just a few counts. The chain employs TRBV28 and TRBJ1-1; D might be TRBD1 (6 bases). CDR1 MDHEN and CDR2 SYDVKM come from the germline V gene. The V gene lost 5 bases and the J gene lost 5 bases, with 15 bases spanning the gap. The CDR3 has 14 amino acids. CDR3 sequence: CASSGGGRGTEAFF. The CDR3 bases are TGTGCCAGCAGTGGTGGGGGGCGCGGTACTGAAGCTTTCTTT.